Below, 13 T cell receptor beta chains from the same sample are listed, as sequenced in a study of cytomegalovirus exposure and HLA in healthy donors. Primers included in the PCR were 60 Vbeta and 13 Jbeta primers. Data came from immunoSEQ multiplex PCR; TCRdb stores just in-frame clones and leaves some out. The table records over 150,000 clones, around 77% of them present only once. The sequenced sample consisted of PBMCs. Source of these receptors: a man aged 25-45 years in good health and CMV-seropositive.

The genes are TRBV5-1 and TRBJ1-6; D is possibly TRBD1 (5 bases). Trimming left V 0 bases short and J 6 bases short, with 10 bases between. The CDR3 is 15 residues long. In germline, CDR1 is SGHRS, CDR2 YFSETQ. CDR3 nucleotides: TGCGCCAGCAGCTTGGAAGACAGTGTTAATTCACCCCTCCACTTT. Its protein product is CASSLEDSVNSPLHF.

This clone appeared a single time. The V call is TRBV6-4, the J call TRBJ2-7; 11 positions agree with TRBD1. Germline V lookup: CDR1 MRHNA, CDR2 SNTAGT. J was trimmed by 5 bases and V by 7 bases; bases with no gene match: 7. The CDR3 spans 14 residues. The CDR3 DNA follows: TGTGCCAGCAAGGGGACAGGGGGTTTCAACGAGCAGTACTTC. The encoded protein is CASKGTGGFNEQYF.

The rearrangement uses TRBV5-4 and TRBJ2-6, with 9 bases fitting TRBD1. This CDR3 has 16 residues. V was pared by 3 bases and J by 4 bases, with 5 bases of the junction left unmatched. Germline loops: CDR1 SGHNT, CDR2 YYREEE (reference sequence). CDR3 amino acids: CASSWGTGSGANVLTF. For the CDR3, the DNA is TGTGCCAGCAGCTGGGGGACAGGGTCCGGGGCCAACGTCCTGACTTTC. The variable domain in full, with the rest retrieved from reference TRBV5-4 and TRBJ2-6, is ETGVTQSPTHLIKTRGQQVTLRCSSQSGHNTVSWYQQALGQGPQFIFQYYREEENGRGNFPPRFSGLQFPNYSSELNVNALELDDSALYLCASSWGTGSGANVLTFGAGSRLTVL.

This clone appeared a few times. CDR3 DNA: TGTGCCACCAGCAGGGGGACAACCTCCTACAATGAGCAGTTCTTC. Its translation is CATSRGTTSYNEQFF. This rearrangement joins TRBV15 to TRBJ2-1; tentatively, D is TRBD1 (6 bases). CDR3 length: 15 residues. Trimming removed 3 bases at V and 0 bases at J, with 9 bases between. Germline V gene sequence: CDR1 LNHNV, CDR2 YYDKDF (reference sequence).

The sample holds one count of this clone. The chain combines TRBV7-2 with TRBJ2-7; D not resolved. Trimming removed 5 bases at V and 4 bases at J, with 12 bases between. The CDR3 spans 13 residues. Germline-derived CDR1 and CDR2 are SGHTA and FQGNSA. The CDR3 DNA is TGTGCCAGCAGCCCTCCCGCGGCGTACGAGCAGTACTTC. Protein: CASSPPAAYEQYF.

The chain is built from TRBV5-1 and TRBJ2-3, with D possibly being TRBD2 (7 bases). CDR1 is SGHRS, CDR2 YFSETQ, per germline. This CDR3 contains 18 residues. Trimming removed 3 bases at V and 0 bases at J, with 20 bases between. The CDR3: CASSSDLGGLPSTDTQYF. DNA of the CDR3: TGCGCCAGCAGCTCCGATTTGGGGGGGCTGCCTAGCACAGATACGCAGTATTTT. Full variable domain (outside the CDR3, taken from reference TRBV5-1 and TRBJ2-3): KAGVTQTPRYLIKTRGQQVTLSCSPISGHRSVSWYQQTPGQGLQFLFEYFSETQRNKGNFPGRFSGRQFSNSRSEMNVSTLELGDSALYLCASSSDLGGLPSTDTQYFGPGTRLTVL.

Here the CDR3 DNA reads TGTGCCAGCTCACCACAGGGACAGGGGGCAGATACGCAGTATTTT. Translated, it gives CASSPQGQGADTQYF. This chain connects TRBV18 to TRBJ2-3, with 11 bases identical to TRBD1. The CDR3 consists of 15 residues. The V gene end was trimmed by 1 base and the J gene end by 4 bases; junction bases not matched to a gene: 1. The germline CDR1 and CDR2 sequences are KGHSH and LQKENI.

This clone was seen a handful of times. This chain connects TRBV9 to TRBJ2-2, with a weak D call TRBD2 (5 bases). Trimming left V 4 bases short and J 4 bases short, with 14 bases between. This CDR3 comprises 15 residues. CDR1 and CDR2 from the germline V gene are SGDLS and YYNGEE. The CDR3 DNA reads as TGTGCCAGCAGCACCCAGGCGGGCGTCACCGGGGAGCTGTTTTTT. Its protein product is CASSTQAGVTGELFF.

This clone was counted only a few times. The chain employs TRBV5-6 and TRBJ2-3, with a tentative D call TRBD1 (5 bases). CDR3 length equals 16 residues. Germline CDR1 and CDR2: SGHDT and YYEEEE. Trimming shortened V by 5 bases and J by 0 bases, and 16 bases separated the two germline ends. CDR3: CASSRRARSSTDTQYF. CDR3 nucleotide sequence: TGTGCCAGCAGTCGCAGGGCCCGCTCTAGCACAGATACGCAGTATTTT.

CDR3 sequence (DNA): TGCGCCAGCAGCCAAGATTTCCTAGCGGGGGGGCCATTACAAGAGACCCAGTACTTC. Encoded protein: CASSQDFLAGGPLQETQYF. The J gene is TRBJ2-5, the V gene TRBV4-1; 12 bases agree with TRBD2. J gave up 2 bases and V 0 bases, and 10 bases lay outside the gene matches. The germline V gene has CDR1 MGHRA and CDR2 YSYEKL. This CDR3 spans 19 amino acids.

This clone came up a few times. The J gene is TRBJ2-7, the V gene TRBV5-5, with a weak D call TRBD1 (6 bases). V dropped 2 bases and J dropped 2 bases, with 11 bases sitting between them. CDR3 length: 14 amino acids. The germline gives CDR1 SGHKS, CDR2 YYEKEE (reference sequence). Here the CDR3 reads CASSFPQGPYEQYF. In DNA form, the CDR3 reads TGTGCCAGCAGCTTCCCGCAGGGGCCCTACGAGCAGTACTTC.

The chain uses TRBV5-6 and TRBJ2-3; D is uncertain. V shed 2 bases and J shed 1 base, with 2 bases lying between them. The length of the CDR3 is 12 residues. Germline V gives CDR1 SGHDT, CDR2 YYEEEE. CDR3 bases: TGTGCCAGCAGCTTCGGCACAGATACGCAGTATTTT. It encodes CASSFGTDTQYF. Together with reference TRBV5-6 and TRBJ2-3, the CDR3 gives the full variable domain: DAGVTQSPTHLIKTRGQQVTLRCSPKSGHDTVSWYQQALGQGPQFIFQYYEEEERQRGNFPDRFSGHQFPNYSSELNVNALLLGDSALYLCASSFGTDTQYFGPGTRLTVL.

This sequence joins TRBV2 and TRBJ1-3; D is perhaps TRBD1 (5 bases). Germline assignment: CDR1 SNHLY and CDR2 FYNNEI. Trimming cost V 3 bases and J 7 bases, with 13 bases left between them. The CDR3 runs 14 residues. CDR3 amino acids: CASSEEGRVNTIYF. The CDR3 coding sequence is TGTGCCAGCAGTGAGGAGGGCAGGGTGAACACCATATATTTT.